This T cell receptor (beta chain) was sequenced during a study of blood T cell repertoires in COVID-19. Participant ages covered about 18 to 89 years across 24 US areas. Researchers sorted participants into cohorts using their self-reported clinical history. Recovered status applied to Cohort 3 donors who had two consecutive negative PCRs. It also applied to those with clearance or with symptom resolution. The junction had 6 bases not matched to a gene; V was cut back by 3 bases and J by 3 bases. Germline loops: CDR1 SGDLS, CDR2 YYNGEE. The CDR3 covers 15 residues. Original data processing: Estimation of nucleated cell counts was performed using reference gene primer amplification. Sequencing was performed with immunoSEQ multiplex PCR; in TCRdb, only in-frame clones are kept and a portion is missing. V and J calls plus clone size are reproduced from that table; the DNA served to infer D and trimming. Of approximately 300,000 clones listed, 80% to 90% are singletons.

The chain employs TRBV9 and TRBJ2-3; TRBD2 aligns across 8 bases. The TCR comes from a woman aged 18 to 35 who had recovered from COVID-19. The sample comprised PBMCs or T cells enriched from blood (not recorded which). CDR3 amino acids: CASSAGGAITDTQYF. The CDR3 DNA follows: TGTGCCAGCAGCGCCGGGGGGGCCATAACAGATACGCAGTATTTT.